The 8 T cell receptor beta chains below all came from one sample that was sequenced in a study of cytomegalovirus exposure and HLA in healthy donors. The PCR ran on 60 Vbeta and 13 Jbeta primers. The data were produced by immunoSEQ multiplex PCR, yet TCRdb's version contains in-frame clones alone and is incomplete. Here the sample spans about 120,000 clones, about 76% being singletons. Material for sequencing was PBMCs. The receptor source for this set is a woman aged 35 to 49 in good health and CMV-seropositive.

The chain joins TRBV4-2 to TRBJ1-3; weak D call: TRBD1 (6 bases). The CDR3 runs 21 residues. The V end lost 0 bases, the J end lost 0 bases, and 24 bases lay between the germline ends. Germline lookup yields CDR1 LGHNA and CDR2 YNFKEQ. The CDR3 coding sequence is TGTGCCAGCAGCCAAGAAACTGCAGGGACAAGTCTCTTGGGCTCTGGAAACACCATATATTTT. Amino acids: CASSQETAGTSLLGSGNTIYF.

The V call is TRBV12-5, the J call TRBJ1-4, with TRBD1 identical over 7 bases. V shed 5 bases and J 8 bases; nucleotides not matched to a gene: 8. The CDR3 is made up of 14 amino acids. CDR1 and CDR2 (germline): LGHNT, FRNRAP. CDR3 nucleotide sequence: TGTGCTAGTGGTCCCGGACAGGTCGGAGAAAAACTGTTTTTT. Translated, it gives CASGPGQVGEKLFF.

The CDR3 coding sequence is TGTGCCAGCAGTGGGGGGGTCGGCTACACCTTC. This gives the protein CASSGGVGYTF. The genes are TRBV27 and TRBJ1-2; D might be TRBD1 (5 bases). The CDR3 loop spans 11 amino acids. The V and J ends lost 5 bases and 8 bases respectively, with 9 bases between them. The germline V gene encodes CDR1 MNHEY and CDR2 SMNVEV (reference sequence).

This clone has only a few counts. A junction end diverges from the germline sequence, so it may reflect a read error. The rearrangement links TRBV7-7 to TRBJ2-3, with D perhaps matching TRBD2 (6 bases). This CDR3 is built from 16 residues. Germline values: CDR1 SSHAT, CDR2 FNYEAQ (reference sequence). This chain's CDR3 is CASSLRPGTPPDTQYF. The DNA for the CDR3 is TGTGCTAGCAGCCTACGGCCCGGGACTCCCCCAGATACGCAGTATTTT.

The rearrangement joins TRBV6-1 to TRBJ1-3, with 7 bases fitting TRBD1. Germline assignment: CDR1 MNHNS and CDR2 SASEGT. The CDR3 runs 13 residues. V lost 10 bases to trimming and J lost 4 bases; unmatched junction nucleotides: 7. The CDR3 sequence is CAIDRAEGNTIYF. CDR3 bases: TGTGCCATCGACAGGGCCGAAGGAAACACCATATATTTT.

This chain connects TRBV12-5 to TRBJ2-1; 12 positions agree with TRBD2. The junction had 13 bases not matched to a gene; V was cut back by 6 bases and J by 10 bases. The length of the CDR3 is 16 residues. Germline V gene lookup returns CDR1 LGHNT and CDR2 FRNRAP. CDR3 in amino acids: CASGSSGLAGGREQFF. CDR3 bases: TGTGCTAGTGGATCATCCGGTCTAGCGGGGGGGCGGGAGCAGTTCTTC.

The CDR3 here is CASSTMEGPYEQYF. The CDR3 nucleotides read TGTGCCAGCAGCACGATGGAGGGGCCCTACGAGCAGTACTTC. The rearrangement links TRBV7-2 to TRBJ2-7; a weak D match, TRBD2 (6 bases). The CDR3 sequence is 14 residues long. V lost 5 bases and J 2 bases, leaving 13 bases between the germline ends. Germline V gene sequence: CDR1 SGHTA, CDR2 FQGNSA.

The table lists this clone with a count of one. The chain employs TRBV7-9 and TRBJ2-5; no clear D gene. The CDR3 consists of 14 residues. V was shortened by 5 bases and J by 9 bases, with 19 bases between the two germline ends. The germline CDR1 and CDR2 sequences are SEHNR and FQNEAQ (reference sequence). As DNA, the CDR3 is TGTGCCAGCAGCACGCCCCTAGATATGACGGCCCAGTACTTC. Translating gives CASSTPLDMTAQYF.